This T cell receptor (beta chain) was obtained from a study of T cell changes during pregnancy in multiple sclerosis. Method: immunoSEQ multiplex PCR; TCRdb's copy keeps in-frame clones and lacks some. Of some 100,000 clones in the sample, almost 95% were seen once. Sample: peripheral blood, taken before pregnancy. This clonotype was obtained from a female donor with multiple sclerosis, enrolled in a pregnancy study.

The CDR3: CASTDMGTGTGSGYTF. CDR3 DNA: TGTGCCAGTACCGATATGGGGACCGGGACAGGGTCTGGCTACACCTTC. The J gene is TRBJ1-2, the V gene TRBV19; 9 bases fit TRBD1. V was clipped by 7 bases and J by 7 bases; unmatched bases: 16. The CDR3 runs 16 residues. The germline V gene has CDR1 LNHDA and CDR2 SQIVND (reference sequence).